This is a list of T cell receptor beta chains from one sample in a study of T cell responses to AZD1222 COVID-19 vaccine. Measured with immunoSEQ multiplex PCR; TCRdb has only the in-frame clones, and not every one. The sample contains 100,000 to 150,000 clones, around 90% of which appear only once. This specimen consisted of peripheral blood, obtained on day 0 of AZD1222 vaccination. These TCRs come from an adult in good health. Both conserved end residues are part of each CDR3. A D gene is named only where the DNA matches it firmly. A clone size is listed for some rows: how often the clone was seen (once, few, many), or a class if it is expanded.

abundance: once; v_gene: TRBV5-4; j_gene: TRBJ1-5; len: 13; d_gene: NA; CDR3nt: TGTGCCAGCAGCTTGGAAGGGGACAAGCCCCAGCATTTT; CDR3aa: CASSLEGDKPQHF
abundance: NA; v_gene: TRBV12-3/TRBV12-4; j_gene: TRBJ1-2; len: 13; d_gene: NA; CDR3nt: TGTGCCAGCAGTTTTAAGATAAACTATGGCTACACCTTC; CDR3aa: CASSFKINYGYTF
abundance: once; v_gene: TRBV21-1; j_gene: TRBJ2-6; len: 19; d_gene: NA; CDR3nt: TGTGCCAGCAGCAAAGCTCCGGGACAGGGGGCCAAGGGGGCCAACGTCCTGACTTTC; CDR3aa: CASSKAPGQGAKGANVLTF
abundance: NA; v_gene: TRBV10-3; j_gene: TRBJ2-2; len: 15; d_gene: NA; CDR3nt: TGTGCCATCAGTGAGTCAGGGGGAGACACCGGGGAGCTGTTTTTT; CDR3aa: CAISESGGDTGELFF
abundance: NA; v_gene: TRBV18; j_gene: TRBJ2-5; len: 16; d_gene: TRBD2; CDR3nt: TGTGCCAGCTCACCGAGGCTAGCGGGAGGGTTAGAGACCCAGTACTTC; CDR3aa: CASSPRLAGGLETQYF
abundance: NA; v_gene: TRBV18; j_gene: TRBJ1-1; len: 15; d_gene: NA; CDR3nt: TGTGCCAGCTCACCACGGGGAAAGTGGGACACTGAAGCTTTCTTT; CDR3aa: CASSPRGKWDTEAFF
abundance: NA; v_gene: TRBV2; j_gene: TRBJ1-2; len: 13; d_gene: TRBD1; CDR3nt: TGTGCCAGCAGAGCCGGGACAGCATATGGCTACACCTTC; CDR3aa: CASRAGTAYGYTF
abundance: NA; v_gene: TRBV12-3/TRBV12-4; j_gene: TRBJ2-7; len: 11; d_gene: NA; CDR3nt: TGTGCCAGCAGTTTAGGGTACGAGCAGTACTTC; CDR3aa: CASSLGYEQYF
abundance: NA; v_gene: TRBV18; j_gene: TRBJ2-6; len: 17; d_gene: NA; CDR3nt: TGTGCCAGCTCACCGCCGACAGCGCTCTCTGGGGCCAACGTCCTGACTTTC; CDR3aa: CASSPPTALSGANVLTF
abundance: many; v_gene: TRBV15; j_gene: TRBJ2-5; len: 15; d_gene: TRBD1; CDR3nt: TGTGCCACCAGCAGGGAGACAGGGGGCTCGGAGACCCAGTACTTC; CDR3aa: CATSRETGGSETQYF
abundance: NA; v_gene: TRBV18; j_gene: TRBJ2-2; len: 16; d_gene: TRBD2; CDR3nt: TGTGCCAGCTCACTCCCGGGACTAGCGGGATCCGGGGAGCTGTTTTTT; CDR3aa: CASSLPGLAGSGELFF
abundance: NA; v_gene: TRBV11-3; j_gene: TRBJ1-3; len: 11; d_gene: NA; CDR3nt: TGTGCCAGCAGCTTAACGGACACCATATATTTT; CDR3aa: CASSLTDTIYF
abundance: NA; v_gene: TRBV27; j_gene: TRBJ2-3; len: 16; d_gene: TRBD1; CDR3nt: TGTGCCAGCAGTCCCTGGACAGGGGCCCTGAAGGATACGCAGTATTTT; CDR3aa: CASSPWTGALKDTQYF
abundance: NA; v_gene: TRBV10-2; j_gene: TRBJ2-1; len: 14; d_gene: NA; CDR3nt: TGCGCCACCTCTGTATCAGCCCGAACTAATGAGCAGTTCTTC; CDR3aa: CATSVSARTNEQFF
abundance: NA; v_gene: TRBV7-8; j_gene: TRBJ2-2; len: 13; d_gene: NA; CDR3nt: TGTGCCAGCAGCCTAGGAGCGCCCGGGGAGCTGTTTTTT; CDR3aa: CASSLGAPGELFF
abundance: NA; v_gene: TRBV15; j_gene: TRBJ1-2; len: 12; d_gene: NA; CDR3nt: TGTGCCGTCGCAGGGTCTAACTATGGCTACACCTTC; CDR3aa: CAVAGSNYGYTF
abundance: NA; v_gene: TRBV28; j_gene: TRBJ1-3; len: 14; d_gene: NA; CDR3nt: TGTGCCAGCACCCCCGAGGGCTCTGGAAACACCATATATTTT; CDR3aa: CASTPEGSGNTIYF
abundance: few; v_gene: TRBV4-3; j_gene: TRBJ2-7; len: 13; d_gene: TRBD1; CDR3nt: TGCGCCAGCAGCCAAGATAGAGACAGGGGGCAGTACTTC; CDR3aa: CASSQDRDRGQYF
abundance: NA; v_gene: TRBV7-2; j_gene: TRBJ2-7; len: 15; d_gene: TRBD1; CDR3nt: TGTGCCAGCAGCCTTACAGGGGGCGACTCCTACGAGCAGTACTTC; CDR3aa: CASSLTGGDSYEQYF
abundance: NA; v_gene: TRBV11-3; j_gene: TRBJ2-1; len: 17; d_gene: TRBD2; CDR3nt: TGTGCCAGCAGCCCGCGGACTAGCGGGGGAACGTACAATGAGCAGTTCTTC; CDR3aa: CASSPRTSGGTYNEQFF
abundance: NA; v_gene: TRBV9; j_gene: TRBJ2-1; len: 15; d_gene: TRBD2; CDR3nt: TGTGCCAGCAGCGTAGGGACTAGCCAGCACAATGAGCAGTTCTTC; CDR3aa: CASSVGTSQHNEQFF
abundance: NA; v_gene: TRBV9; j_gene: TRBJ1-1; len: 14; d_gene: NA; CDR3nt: TGTGCCAGCAGCGTAGAGGGGTCGTACACTGAAGCTTTCTTT; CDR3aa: CASSVEGSYTEAFF
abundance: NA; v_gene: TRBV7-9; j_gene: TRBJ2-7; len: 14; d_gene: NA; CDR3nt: TGTGCCAGCAGCCTAGAGGGTGTGTGGGGAAGGTCGTACTTC; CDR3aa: CASSLEGVWGRSYF
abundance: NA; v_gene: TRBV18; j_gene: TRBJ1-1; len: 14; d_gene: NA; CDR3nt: TGTGCCAGCTCACCCCCATCGACACCTACTGAAGCTTTCTTT; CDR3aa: CASSPPSTPTEAFF
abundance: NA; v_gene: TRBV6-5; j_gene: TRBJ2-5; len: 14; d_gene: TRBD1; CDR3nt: TGTGCCAGCAGTCCCGAGGACAGGCCGGAGACCCAGTACTTC; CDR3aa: CASSPEDRPETQYF
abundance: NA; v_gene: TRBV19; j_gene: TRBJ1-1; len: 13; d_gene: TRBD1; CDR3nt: TGTGCCAGTGGGAACAGGGGAGACACTGAAGCTTTCTTT; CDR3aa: CASGNRGDTEAFF
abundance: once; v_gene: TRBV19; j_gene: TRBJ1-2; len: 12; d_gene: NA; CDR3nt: TGTGCCAGTAGTATAGGGGCGGGCGGCTACACCTTC; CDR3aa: CASSIGAGGYTF
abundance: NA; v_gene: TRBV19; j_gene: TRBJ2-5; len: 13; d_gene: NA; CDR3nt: TGTGCCAGTAGTATAGCACAGCAAGAGACCCAGTACTTC; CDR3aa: CASSIAQQETQYF
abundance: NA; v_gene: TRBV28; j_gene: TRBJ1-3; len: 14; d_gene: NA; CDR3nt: TGTGCCAGCAGTTTAACGCAGGCTGGAAACACCATATATTTT; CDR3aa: CASSLTQAGNTIYF
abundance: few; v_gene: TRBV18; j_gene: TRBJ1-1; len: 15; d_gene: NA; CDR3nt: TGTGCCAGCTCACCACCCGGGGGCCCGGACACTGAAGCTTTCTTT; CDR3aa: CASSPPGGPDTEAFF
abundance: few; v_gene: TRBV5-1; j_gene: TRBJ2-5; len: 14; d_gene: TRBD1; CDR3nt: TGCGCCAGCAGCAAGGACAGGGCCCTGGAGACCCAGTACTTC; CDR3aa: CASSKDRALETQYF
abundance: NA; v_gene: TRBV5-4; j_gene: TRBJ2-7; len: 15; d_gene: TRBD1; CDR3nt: TGTGCCAGCAGATCCGGACAGGGTAGTTCCTACGAGCAGTACTTC; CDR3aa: CASRSGQGSSYEQYF
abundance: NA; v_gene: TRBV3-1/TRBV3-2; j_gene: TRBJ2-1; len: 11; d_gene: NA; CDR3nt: TGTGCCAGCAGCCAACAAGGGTGGCAGTTCTTC; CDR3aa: CASSQQGWQFF